The clone carrying this TCR beta chain appeared many times. The target antigen is unknown. Patients chosen for sequencing had CD8+CD57+ cells that had expanded, as shown by flow cytometry. The sample is drawn from a study of CD8+CD57+ T cells in acquired aplastic anemia. At the level of the study: CD4+ and CD8+ cells, once sorted, gave DNA averaging around 3.4 ug. Study observations and caveats: Sharing between patients and controls was observed for roughly 30 CD8+ CDR3 sequences. Patient and control CD8+ Simpson's diversity was not significantly different.

The CDR3 loop spans 16 amino acids. With V trimmed by 8 bases and J by 2 bases, 8 bases remained unmatched. Genomic DNA provided the template from which TCR beta VDJ and CDR3 profiles were obtained. TCRdb redid the calling of the reads with MiXCR, one entry per CDR3 protein. Altogether around 220,000 distinct CDR3 sequences are present, under 55% being singletons, with the ten largest covering 20%. What was sequenced was sorted CD4+, CD8+, or CD8+CD57+ T cells (not recorded which) from PBMCs. This TCR derives from a human donor with aplastic anemia. The V gene is TRBV12-3 or TRBV12-4, the J gene TRBJ2-6, with 8 bases fitting TRBD1. The DNA of the CDR3 is TGTGCCAGCTCCTTTAGGACAGGGACTGGGGCCAACGTCCTGACTTTC. This sequence encodes CASSFRTGTGANVLTF.